Listed below are T cell receptor beta chains from one sample, sequenced in a study of blood T cell repertoires in COVID-19. Generated by immunoSEQ multiplex PCR, the TCRdb table keeps only in-frame clones and is missing some. This sample has over 60,000 clones, with more than 80% found just once. Source material: peripheral blood. These TCRs come from a man between 45 and 60 years old with COVID-19, enrolled during active disease. CDR3s include the opening cysteine and the closing phenylalanine or tryptophan. A clone size is listed for some rows: how often the clone was seen (once, few, many), or a class if it is expanded.

clone size	V gene	J gene	CDR3 protein
.	TRBV19	TRBJ1-3	CASRTVASGNTIYF
.	TRBV18	TRBJ1-5	CASRTGGAGDQPQHF
once	TRBV12-3/TRBV12-4	TRBJ1-2	CASSPGQATNTF
.	TRBV18	TRBJ2-1	CASSPSSGGNSYNEQFF
.	TRBV4-1	TRBJ2-1	CASSQGPSGGSEQFF
.	TRBV7-9	TRBJ2-1	CASSLDAGALDEQFF
.	TRBV7-9	TRBJ1-2	CASSPSKGAGGYTF
many	TRBV2	TRBJ1-1	CASMKDSEAFF
.	TRBV18	TRBJ2-2	CASSPPGTGGTGELFF
.	TRBV5-4	TRBJ1-2	CASSHGHNSNNYGYTF
few	TRBV6-5	TRBJ1-1	CASSYSGGKGRTYFF
.	TRBV29-1	TRBJ1-1	CSAYRQDLNTEAFF
once	TRBV4-3	TRBJ1-6	CASSPHRDSNSPLHF
.	TRBV4-1	TRBJ2-2	CASTPRQGDTGELFF
.	TRBV13	TRBJ2-2	CASSPRVATGELFF
.	TRBV7-9	TRBJ2-3	CASSLGDRGPRDTQYF
.	TRBV7-3	TRBJ2-5	CASSSPPHVRAGQRETQYF
.	TRBV18	TRBJ1-4	CASSPRGGTNEKLFF
.	TRBV7-9	TRBJ1-2	CASSLGPGGGVDAYGYTF
.	TRBV5-4	TRBJ2-3	CASSTGSGTDTQYF
medium-sized	TRBV9	TRBJ1-1	CASRPEGLHTEAFF
few	TRBV6-2/TRBV6-3	TRBJ2-7	CASSDRRWGEQYF
.	TRBV4-3	TRBJ1-5	CASSLGRRSDQPQHF
.	TRBV7-9	TRBJ1-5	CASSLGDRPQHF
few	TRBV20-1	TRBJ1-2	CSAKGDYGYTF
.	TRBV7-9	TRBJ1-5	CASSTGQGAGQPQHF
.	TRBV10-3	TRBJ1-6	CATLAESNSPLHF
.	TRBV6-5	TRBJ1-5	CASSSRDSQSNQPQHF
.	TRBV30	TRBJ1-5	CAWSPSPAVSNQPQHF
.	TRBV12-3/TRBV12-4	TRBJ1-2	CASRRGRLDGYTF
.	TRBV5-8	TRBJ2-1	CASSPGVSGGLYNEQFF
.	TRBV7-9	TRBJ1-2	CASSLSREGGYTF
.	TRBV18	TRBJ1-1	CASSPGPGNTEAFF
.	TRBV19	TRBJ1-2	CATLIGRRGYTF
.	TRBV7-3	TRBJ2-3	CASSLYGGGTDTQYF
.	TRBV5-1	TRBJ2-2	CASSLGLAGRWNTGELFF
few	TRBV7-9	TRBJ1-5	CASSLIGGNQPQHF
.	TRBV6-4	TRBJ2-3	CASSETSGGATDTQYF
few	TRBV9	TRBJ2-2	CASSYKGLAGRTNTGELFF
.	TRBV19	TRBJ2-5	CASAGGAQLRETQYF
few	TRBV6-5	TRBJ1-3	CASSLGQGYGNTIYF
.	TRBV11-1	TRBJ2-3	CASSLLGSVVDTQYF
.	TRBV29-1	TRBJ2-7	CSVWDISYEQYF
.	TRBV5-1	TRBJ1-1	CASSFEGVSTEAFF